This entry features one T cell receptor (beta chain) sequence. The data originate from a study of blood T cell repertoires in COVID-19. Across the study: Acute and convalescent COVID-19 specimens originated in the United States, Italy and Spain.

Repertoires were generated with immunoSEQ multiplex PCR, while TCRdb's copy carries only in-frame clones and drops some. The sample has over 110,000 clones; approximately 89% are singletons. Sequences were obtained from peripheral blood. This TCR came from a woman between 45 and 65 years old with acute or convalescent COVID-19.

CDR3 loop: CASSLEQGRNSPLHF. For the CDR3, the DNA is TGCGCCAGCAGCTTGGAACAGGGCAGAAATTCACCCCTCCACTTT. This chain links TRBV5-1 with TRBJ1-6, with TRBD1 as a possible D gene (6 bases). Germline assignment: CDR1 SGHRS and CDR2 YFSETQ. The V and J ends lost 0 bases and 7 bases respectively, with 11 bases between them. The CDR3 contains 15 residues.